Each of the 4 T cell receptor beta chains below was sequenced from the same sample in a study of CD8+CD57+ T cells in acquired aplastic anemia. It was genomic DNA that served as the template for profiling TCR beta VDJ and CDR3. One entry per CDR3 protein results from TCRdb running MiXCR on the reads. Of about 420,000 distinct CDR3 sequences detected, under 80% appear once; the ten largest clones hold less than 4%. The sample was sorted CD4+, CD8+, or CD8+CD57+ T cells (not recorded which) from PBMCs. The receptor set was obtained from a human donor in good health, serving as a control.

This clonotype was recorded many times. The chain couples TRBV9 to TRBJ2-7, with a weak D call TRBD2 (6 bases). In germline, CDR1 is SGDLS, CDR2 YYNGEE. V gave up 3 bases and J gave up 1 base, with 14 bases separating them. This CDR3 is built from 15 residues. The CDR3 sequence is CASSEAGTVSYEQYF. The CDR3 nucleotides are TGTGCCAGCAGCGAGGCCGGGACTGTATCCTACGAGCAGTACTTC.

V and J are TRBV12-3 or TRBV12-4 and TRBJ1-6; 8 bases line up with TRBD1. After removal of 6 bases from V and 10 bases from J, the junction contained 8 bases not matched to a gene. The CDR3 covers 14 residues. CDR3 amino acids: CASSTDRVNSPLHF. The CDR3 region has the DNA TGTGCCAGCAGCACGGACAGGGTCAACTCACCCCTCCACTTT.

This clonotype was counted at least ten times. The junction differs from germline at one of its ends, possibly a read error. The DNA of the CDR3 is TGTGCCAGCAGTCCCCCGGGGCCCAACTATGGCTACACCTTC. It encodes CASSPPGPNYGYTF. V gene TRBV10-3 combines with J gene TRBJ1-2; TRBD1 might be the D (5 bases). Germline V gene sequence: CDR1 ENHRY, CDR2 SYGVKD. This CDR3 spans 14 amino acids.

This clonotype was seen only once. The chain combines TRBV2 with TRBJ1-1; TRBD1 might be the D (6 bases). The CDR3 length is 13 residues. Germline lookup yields CDR1 SNHLY and CDR2 FYNNEI. Trimming took off 6 bases at V and 2 bases at J, with 10 bases between the two ends. CDR3 nucleotides: TGTGCCAGCAGCGCAGGGGTTAACACTGAAGCTTTCTTT. Translating gives CASSAGVNTEAFF. Looking up the rest from reference TRBV2 and TRBJ1-1 gives the full variable domain: EPEVTQTPSHQVTQMGQEVILRCVPISNHLYFYWYRQILGQKVEFLVSFYNNEISEKSEIFDDQFSVERPDGSNFTLKIRSTKLEDSAMYFCASSAGVNTEAFFGQGTRLTVV.